This TCR beta chain appears in the sequencing data of a study of T cells in Graves' hyperthyroidism and ophthalmopathy. The CDR3 length is 21 residues. V lost 7 bases and J lost 0; bases outside the gene matches: 20. It was RNA transcripts that yielded the amplified TCR beta CDR3 regions. TCR CDR3 underwent first-round RT-PCR with the HTBI primer set. TCRdb redid the calling of the multiplex PCR reads with MiXCR, one entry per CDR3 protein. The repertoire holds roughly 180,000 distinct CDR3 sequences, with over 15% as singletons. This sequence joins TRBV12-3 or TRBV12-4 and TRBJ1-5; TRBD1 aligns across 11 bases. This clonotype originated in a woman in her fifties or sixties with Graves' hyperthyroidism. Sequencing was performed on blood. Here the CDR3 reads CASTTDRGPWTKQYSNQPQHF. CDR3 bases: TGTGCCAGCACCACGGACAGGGGGCCCTGGACTAAGCAATATAGCAATCAGCCCCAGCATTTT.